These T cell receptor beta chains were read from a single sample in a study of T cell responses to AZD1222 COVID-19 vaccine. Clones were read by immunoSEQ multiplex PCR, and TCRdb kept only the in-frame ones, dropping some. The sample lists 150,000 to 200,000 clones, roughly 94% occurring once. The sequencing used peripheral blood, collected 28 days after the second AZD1222 dose. The source of these receptors is an adult who received the AZD1222 COVID-19 vaccine. Each CDR3 is given with its conserved first and last residue. A D gene is named only where the DNA matches it firmly. Expanded clones get a size class; other rows say once, few or many, or leave the size out.

CDR3 protein	CDR3 DNA	clone size	D gene	V gene	J gene
CASSRRGSYEQYF	TGTGCCAGCAGTAGACGAGGGAGCTACGAGCAGTACTTC	.	.	TRBV5-4	TRBJ2-7
CASSRGTAYEQYF	TGCGCCAGCAGTCGCGGGACAGCCTACGAGCAGTACTTC	.	.	TRBV23-1	TRBJ2-7
CASSMDQNTQYF	TGTGCCAGTAGTATGGACCAAAATACGCAGTATTTT	.	.	TRBV19	TRBJ2-3
CASSFSRSSGQETQYF	TGTGCCAGCAGCTTTTCTCGCTCTAGCGGCCAAGAGACCCAGTACTTC	.	TRBD2	TRBV13	TRBJ2-5
CASRWYYGYTF	TGTGCCAGCAGGTGGTACTATGGCTACACCTTC	.	.	TRBV28	TRBJ1-2
CASSLRGGDTQYF	TGTGCCAGCAGCTTGCGGGGGGGAGATACGCAGTATTTT	once	TRBD2	TRBV7-2	TRBJ2-3
CASSRQSTTNEKLFF	TGTGCCAGCAGCCGACAGTCAACAACTAATGAAAAACTGTTTTTT	.	.	TRBV6-5	TRBJ1-4
CASSLARGGEQNQETQYF	TGTGCCAGCAGCTTAGCAAGAGGCGGGGAGCAAAACCAAGAGACCCAGTACTTC	once	.	TRBV7-9	TRBJ2-5
CASSQGFPWGTGIYEQYF	TGCGCCAGCAGCCAAGGATTCCCCTGGGGGACAGGGATCTACGAGCAGTACTTC	.	TRBD1	TRBV4-1	TRBJ2-7
CASSASGTGYNLAKNIQYF	TGTGCCAGTAGTGCCTCCGGGACAGGTTATAATCTAGCCAAAAACATTCAGTACTTC	.	TRBD1	TRBV19	TRBJ2-4